Detailed here is one T cell receptor (beta chain). As yet, its antigen is unknown. The sample originates from a study of T cell repertoires in cytomegalovirus infection. Study-level background: Both a matching HLA type and CMV infection were indicated by public TCR beta signatures.

TCRdb recomputed calls from the reads with MiXCR, one row per CDR3 protein. This sample carries about 260,000 distinct CDR3 sequences, around 9% of them seen once, and the ten largest clones take around 16%. The CDR3 runs 13 residues. Trimming took 2 bases from V and 6 from J, leaving 8 bases between them. The germline CDR1 and CDR2 sequences are GTSNPN and SVGIG (reference sequence). Findings of the study overall: Individuals carrying CMV plus the relevant HLA were identified by cumulative frequency of public TCR beta families. HLA-C-restricted CMV-specific TCR beta clonotypes prevailed in the ex vivo response.

V gene TRBV30 combines with J gene TRBJ1-6; unclear D gene. The sequence came from a human donor in good health (CMV status not recorded). Some clones in this sample may be carry-over from other donors' samples. The specimen sequenced was PBMCs. The CDR3 sequence is CAWSFGFNSPLHF. The CDR3 DNA follows: TGTGCCTGGAGTTTTGGATTTAATTCACCCCTCCACTTT.